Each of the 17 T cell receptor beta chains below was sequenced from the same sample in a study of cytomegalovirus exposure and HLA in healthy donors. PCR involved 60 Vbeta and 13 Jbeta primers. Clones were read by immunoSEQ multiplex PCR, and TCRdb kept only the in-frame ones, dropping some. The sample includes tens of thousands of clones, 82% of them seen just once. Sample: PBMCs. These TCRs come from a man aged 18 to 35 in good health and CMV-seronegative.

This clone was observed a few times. The chain's CDR3 is CASSVAPVNTEAFF. The CDR3 DNA is TGTGCCAGCAGCGTAGCCCCGGTGAACACTGAAGCTTTCTTT. This chain joins TRBV9 and TRBJ1-1; no firm D call. The ends were cut back, 0 bases at V and 0 bases at J, with 6 bases in the middle. This CDR3 contains 14 residues. Germline values: CDR1 SGDLS, CDR2 YYNGEE.

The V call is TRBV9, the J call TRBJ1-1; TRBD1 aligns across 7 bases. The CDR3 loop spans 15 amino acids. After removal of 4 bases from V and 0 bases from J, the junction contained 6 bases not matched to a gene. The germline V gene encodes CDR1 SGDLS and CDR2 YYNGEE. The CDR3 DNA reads TGTGCCAGCAGCCCAGGGGGGATCATGAACACTGAAGCTTTCTTT. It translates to CASSPGGIMNTEAFF. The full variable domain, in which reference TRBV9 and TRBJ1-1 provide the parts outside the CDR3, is DSGVTQTPKHLITATGQRVTLRCSPRSGDLSVYWYQQSLDQGLQFLIQYYNGEERAKGNILERFSAQQFPDLHSELNLSSLELGDSALYFCASSPGGIMNTEAFFGQGTRLTVV.

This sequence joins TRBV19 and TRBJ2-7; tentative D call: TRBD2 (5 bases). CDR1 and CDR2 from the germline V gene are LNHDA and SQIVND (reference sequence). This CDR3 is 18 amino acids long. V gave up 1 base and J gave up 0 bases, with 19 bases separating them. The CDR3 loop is CASSIVSLAGSTSYEQYF. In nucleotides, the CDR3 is TGTGCCAGTAGTATAGTCTCCCTCGCGGGCTCCACCTCCTACGAGCAGTACTTC.

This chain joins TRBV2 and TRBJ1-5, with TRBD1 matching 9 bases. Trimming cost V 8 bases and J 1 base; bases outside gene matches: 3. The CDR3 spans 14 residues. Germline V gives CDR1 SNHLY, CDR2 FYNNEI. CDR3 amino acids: CASRTGVSNQPQHF. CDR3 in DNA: TGTGCCAGCCGGACAGGGGTAAGCAATCAGCCCCAGCATTTT.

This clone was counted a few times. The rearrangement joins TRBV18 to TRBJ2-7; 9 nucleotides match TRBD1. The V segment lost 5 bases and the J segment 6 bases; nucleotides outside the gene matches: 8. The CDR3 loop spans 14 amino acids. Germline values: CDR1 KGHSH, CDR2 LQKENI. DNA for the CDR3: TGTGCCAGCTCAACCGGGACAGGGTTTGGCGAGCAGTACTTC. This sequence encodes CASSTGTGFGEQYF.

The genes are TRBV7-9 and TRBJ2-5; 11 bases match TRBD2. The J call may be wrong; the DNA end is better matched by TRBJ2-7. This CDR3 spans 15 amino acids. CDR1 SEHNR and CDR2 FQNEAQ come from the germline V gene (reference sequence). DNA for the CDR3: TGTGCCAGCAGCTTAGCTACTAGCGGGAGCTACGAGCAGTACTTC. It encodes CASSLATSGSYEQYF.

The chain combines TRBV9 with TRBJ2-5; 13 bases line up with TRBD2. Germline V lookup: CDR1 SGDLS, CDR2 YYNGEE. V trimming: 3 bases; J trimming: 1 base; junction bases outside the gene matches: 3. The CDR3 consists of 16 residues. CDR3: CASSEGTSGVQETQYF. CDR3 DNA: TGTGCCAGCAGCGAGGGGACTAGCGGGGTCCAAGAGACCCAGTACTTC.

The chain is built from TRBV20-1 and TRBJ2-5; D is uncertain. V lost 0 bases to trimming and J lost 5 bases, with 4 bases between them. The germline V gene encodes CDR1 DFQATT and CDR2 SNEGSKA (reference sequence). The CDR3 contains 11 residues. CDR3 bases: TGCAGTGCTAGAGAGCGGGAGACCCAGTACTTC. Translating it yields CSARERETQYF.

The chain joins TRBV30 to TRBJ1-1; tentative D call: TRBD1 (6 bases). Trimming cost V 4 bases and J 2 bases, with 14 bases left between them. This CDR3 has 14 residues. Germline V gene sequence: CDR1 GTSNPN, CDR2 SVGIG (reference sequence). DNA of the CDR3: TGTGCCTGGACCAGGGACATACGAAACACTGAAGCTTTCTTT. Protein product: CAWTRDIRNTEAFF.

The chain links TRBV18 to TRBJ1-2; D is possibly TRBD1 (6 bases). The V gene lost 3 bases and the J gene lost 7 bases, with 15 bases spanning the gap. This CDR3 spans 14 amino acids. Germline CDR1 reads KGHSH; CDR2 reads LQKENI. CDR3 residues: CASSPSRTEFGYTF. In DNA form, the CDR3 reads TGTGCCAGCTCACCTTCGAGGACAGAATTTGGCTACACCTTC.

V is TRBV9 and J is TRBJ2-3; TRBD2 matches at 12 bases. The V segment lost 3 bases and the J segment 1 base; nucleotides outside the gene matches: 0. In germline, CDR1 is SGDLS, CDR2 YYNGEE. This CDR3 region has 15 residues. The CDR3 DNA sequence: TGTGCCAGCAGCGGGACTAGCGGGGGCACAGATACGCAGTATTTT. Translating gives CASSGTSGGTDTQYF.

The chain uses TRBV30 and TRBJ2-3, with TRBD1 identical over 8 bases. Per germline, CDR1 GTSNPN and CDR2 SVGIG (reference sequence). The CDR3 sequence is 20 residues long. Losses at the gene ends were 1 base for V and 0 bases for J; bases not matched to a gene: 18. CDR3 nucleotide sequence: TGTGCCTGGAGTGATCGTTCGGGCAGGGGGCCCTTCCCTAGCACAGATACGCAGTATTTT. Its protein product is CAWSDRSGRGPFPSTDTQYF.

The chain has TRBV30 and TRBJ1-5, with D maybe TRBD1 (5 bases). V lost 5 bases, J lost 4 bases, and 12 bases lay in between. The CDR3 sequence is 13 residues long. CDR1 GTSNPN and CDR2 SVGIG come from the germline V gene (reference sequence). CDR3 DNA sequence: TGTGCCTGGCAACGGACACCTAATCAGCCCCAGCATTTT. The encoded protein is CAWQRTPNQPQHF. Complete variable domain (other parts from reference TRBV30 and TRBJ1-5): SQTIHQWPATLVQPVGSPLSLECTVEGTSNPNLYWYRQAAGRGLQLLFYSVGIGQISSEVPQNLSASRPQDRQFILSSKKLLLSDSGFYLCAWQRTPNQPQHFGDGTRLSIL.

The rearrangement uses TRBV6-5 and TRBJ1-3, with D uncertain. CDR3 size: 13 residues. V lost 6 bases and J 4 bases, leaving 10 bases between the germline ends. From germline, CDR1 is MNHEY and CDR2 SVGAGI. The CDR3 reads CASSGGLGNTIYF. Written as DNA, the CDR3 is TGTGCCAGCAGCGGAGGGCTAGGAAACACCATATATTTT.

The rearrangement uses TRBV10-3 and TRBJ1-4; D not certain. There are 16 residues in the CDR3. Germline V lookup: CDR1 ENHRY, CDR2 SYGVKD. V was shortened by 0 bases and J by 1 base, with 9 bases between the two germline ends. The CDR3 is CAISESGGGTNEKLFF. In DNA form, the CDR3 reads TGTGCCATCAGTGAGTCTGGTGGAGGAACTAATGAAAAACTGTTTTTT.

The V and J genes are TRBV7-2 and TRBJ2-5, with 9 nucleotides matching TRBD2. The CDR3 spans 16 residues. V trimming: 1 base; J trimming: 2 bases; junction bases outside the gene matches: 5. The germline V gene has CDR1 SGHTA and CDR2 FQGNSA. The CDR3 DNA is TGTGCCAGCAGCTTAGGACTAGCGGAGTATCAAGAGACCCAGTACTTC. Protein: CASSLGLAEYQETQYF.

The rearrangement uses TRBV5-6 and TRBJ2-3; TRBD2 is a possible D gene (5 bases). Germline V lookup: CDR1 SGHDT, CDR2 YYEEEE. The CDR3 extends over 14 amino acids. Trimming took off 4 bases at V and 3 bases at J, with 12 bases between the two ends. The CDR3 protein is CASSQDRGTDTQYF. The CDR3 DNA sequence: TGTGCCAGCAGCCAAGATCGGGGAACAGATACGCAGTATTTT. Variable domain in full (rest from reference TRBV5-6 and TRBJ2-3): DAGVTQSPTHLIKTRGQQVTLRCSPKSGHDTVSWYQQALGQGPQFIFQYYEEEERQRGNFPDRFSGHQFPNYSSELNVNALLLGDSALYLCASSQDRGTDTQYFGPGTRLTVL.